This T cell receptor (beta chain) was observed in a study of spatial heterogeneity in lung cancer. TCRdb redid the calling of the 5' RACE reads with MiXCR, one entry per CDR3 protein. The table has 55,000 to 70,000 distinct CDR3 sequences, roughly 6.4% seen once; the top ten hold 14% to 15%. Time point defined: sample taken at primary tumor resection. From tumor, nontumor lung or frozen PBMC, whole RNA was taken unsorted for sequencing. The CDR3 runs to 14 residues. The germline V gene encodes CDR1 SGHNT and CDR2 YENEEA. The V end lost 5 bases, the J end lost 2 bases, and 12 bases lay between the germline ends.

The TCR was taken from a female donor with early-stage non-small cell lung cancer. The chain recombines TRBV11-3 with TRBJ2-5; no definite D call. Here the sequenced sample was PBMCs, taken at surgery. Here the CDR3 reads CASSLDPDQETQYF. The CDR3 nucleotides are TGTGCCAGCAGCCTGGACCCGGATCAAGAGACCCAGTACTTC.